Below are 27 T cell receptor beta chains sequenced from a single sample in a study of post-analysis software for immune sequencing data (dated by TCRdb to about 2015). What the authors observed across the whole study: Four to six TRBV segments, including TRBV5-6, TRBV5-1 and TRBV20-1, were significantly more frequent in patients than controls.

Receptor amplification or capture employed PCR. Sequencing was performed on an Illumina HiSeq 2500. To reduce PCR and sequencing biases, unique molecular identifiers were incorporated into the TCR beta cDNA libraries. The public reads were run again by TCRdb, first through fastp at Q25 and then through MiXCR, and only productive beta chains were kept. Rows with one shared CDR3 protein collapse into an entry with the most common genes and DNA. A total of 700,000 to 800,000 distinct CDR3 sequences appear in this sample, 25% to 30% of them only once. The ten largest clones capture roughly 0.53% of the sample. Their antigens are not known. Sequenced material: blood. These receptors originate from a girl aged 10 to 17 with multiple sclerosis.

V and J are TRBV7-9 and TRBJ1-2, with 7 bases identical to TRBD1. Trimming took 5 bases from V and 7 from J; bases not matched to a gene: 7. The V gene's germline CDR1 is SEHNR and CDR2 FQNEAQ (reference sequence). The CDR3 sequence is 13 residues long. The CDR3 protein is CASSDRQGGGYTF. The CDR3 nucleotides are TGTGCCAGCAGCGATCGACAGGGAGGTGGCTACACCTTC. Variable domain in full (rest from reference TRBV7-9 and TRBJ1-2): DTGVSQNPRHKITKRGQNVTFRCDPISEHNRLYWYRQTLGQGPEFLTYFQNEAQLEKSRLLSDRFSAERPKGSFSTLEIQRTEQGDSAMYLCASSDRQGGGYTFGSGTRLTVV.

In this sample, this clonotype turned up many times. V is TRBV27 and J is TRBJ2-7; the D gene is possibly TRBD1 (7 bases). CDR1 and CDR2 (germline): MNHEY, SMNVEV (reference sequence). The CDR3 has 14 amino acids. V was trimmed by 6 bases and J by 3 bases, leaving 15 bases between them. CDR3 DNA sequence: TGTGCCAGCAGCCAGGGGGGACGGGGCTACGAGCAGTACTTC. This encodes CASSQGGRGYEQYF.

The chain is built from TRBV5-1 and TRBJ1-6; possible D gene TRBD1, 5 bases. The CDR3 is 17 residues long. CDR1 is SGHRS and CDR2 is YFSETQ in the germline V gene. Trimming left V 0 bases short and J 7 bases short, with 17 bases between. For the CDR3, the DNA is TGCGCCAGCAGCTTGGGACTGGGGCGCTGGGGCAATTCACCCCTCCACTTT. This translates into CASSLGLGRWGNSPLHF.

The rearrangement uses TRBV5-8 and TRBJ1-5; D might be TRBD1 (5 bases). Germline lookup yields CDR1 SGHTS and CDR2 YDEGEE. CDR3 length: 14 residues. Trimming removed 3 bases at V and 6 bases at J, with 13 bases between. In DNA, the CDR3 is TGTGCCAGCAGCTCTACAGGCGGTCTTCAGCCCCAGCATTTT. This sequence encodes CASSSTGGLQPQHF. The full variable domain, in which reference TRBV5-8 and TRBJ1-5 provide the parts outside the CDR3, is EAGVTQSPTHLIKTRGQQATLRCSPISGHTSVYWYQQALGLGLQFLLWYDEGEERNRGNFPPRFSGRQFPNYSSELNVNALELEDSALYLCASSSTGGLQPQHFGDGTRLSIL.

The chain combines TRBV11-2 with TRBJ2-5; 13 nucleotides line up with TRBD2. The CDR3 length is 16 residues. Germline CDR1 reads SGHAT; CDR2 reads FQNNGV. The V segment lost 4 bases and the J segment 5 bases; nucleotides outside the gene matches: 7. In nucleotides, the CDR3 is TGTGCCAGCAGCTGGACTAGCGGGAGCCTCCTGGAGACCCAGTACTTC. Amino acids: CASSWTSGSLLETQYF.

This clonotype was counted a few times. The chain has TRBV7-9 and TRBJ2-1; a weak D match, TRBD2 (6 bases). Looked up from germline, CDR1 is SEHNR and CDR2 is FQNEAQ (reference sequence). This CDR3 has 16 amino acids. V lost 0 bases to trimming and J lost 5 bases, with 14 bases between them. CDR3 sequence (DNA): TGTGCCAGCAGCTTAGCGGCAGGGACTTTCAACAATGAGCAGTTCTTC. Translating it yields CASSLAAGTFNNEQFF.

The sample holds a few counts of this clonotype. The chain couples TRBV3-1 to TRBJ2-1, with 7 bases that match TRBD1. With 4 bases clipped from V and 0 bases from J, the junction kept 6 bases outside the gene matches. The CDR3 extends over 16 amino acids. Germline V gives CDR1 LGHDT, CDR2 YNNKEL (reference sequence). The CDR3: CASSPPGDSSYNEQFF. Written as DNA, the CDR3 is TGTGCCAGCAGCCCCCCCGGGGACAGCTCCTACAATGAGCAGTTCTTC.

The gene calls are TRBV6-1 and TRBJ2-1, with D unresolved. Germline V CDR1 and CDR2: MNHNS, SASEGT. The germline V and J ends were trimmed by 0 bases and 9 bases, with 6 bases remaining between them. This CDR3 comprises 12 residues. The CDR3 region has the DNA TGTGCCAGCAGTGAAGCGTCGAGTGAGCAGTTCTTC. This translates into CASSEASSEQFF.

This clonotype was observed a few times. The chain uses TRBV20-1 and TRBJ2-1; D uncertain. V dropped 5 bases and J dropped 5 bases, with 16 bases sitting between them. The CDR3 contains 14 residues. Looked up from germline, CDR1 is DFQATT and CDR2 is SNEGSKA (reference sequence). The CDR3 is CSAHTERVDNEQFF. The CDR3 nucleotides read TGCAGTGCTCACACGGAAAGGGTAGACAATGAGCAGTTCTTC.

This clonotype was detected only a few times. The V gene is TRBV4-3, the J gene TRBJ2-5; 8 bases map to TRBD1. The CDR3 covers 16 residues. Per germline, CDR1 LGHNA and CDR2 YSLEER. V lost 0 bases, J lost 5 bases, and 8 bases stayed unmatched. DNA for the CDR3: TGCGCCAGCAGCCAAGACGTAGGACAGGGATGGGAGACCCAGTACTTC. The encoded protein is CASSQDVGQGWETQYF.

The CDR3 loop is CASSLKPSSLISQYF. As DNA, the CDR3 is TGTGCCAGCAGCCTAAAACCTAGCAGTCTGATTAGCCAGTACTTC. The V call is TRBV6-5, the J call TRBJ2-5; D is possibly TRBD2 (5 bases). The V end lost 6 bases, the J end lost 10 bases, and 24 bases lay between the germline ends. The germline CDR1 and CDR2 sequences are MNHEY and SVGAGI. This CDR3 contains 15 residues.

V is TRBV6-4 and J is TRBJ1-1; no firm D call. Trimming removed 7 bases from V and 7 bases from J, with 16 bases in between. CDR3 length: 13 amino acids. The germline CDR1 and CDR2 sequences are MRHNA and SNTAGT. The DNA for the CDR3 is TGTGCCAGCATTTCCCCCGGCAGTCGTGAAGCTTTCTTT. As protein: CASISPGSREAFF.

This clonotype was counted a few times. V is TRBV5-5 and J is TRBJ2-4, with TRBD2 identical over 7 bases. CDR1 and CDR2 from the germline V gene are SGHKS and YYEKEE (reference sequence). With 4 bases clipped from V and 9 bases from J, the junction kept 10 bases outside the gene matches. This CDR3 region has 14 residues. The CDR3: CASSPTAGAPIQYF. CDR3 DNA sequence: TGTGCCAGCAGCCCGACGGCGGGAGCCCCCATTCAGTACTTC.

This clonotype occurred a few times. V is TRBV29-1 and J is TRBJ2-3; D is uncertain. The germline V and J ends were trimmed by 7 bases and 4 bases, with 15 bases remaining between them. CDR1 SQVTM and CDR2 ANQGSEA come from the germline V gene. This CDR3 comprises 13 residues. The CDR3 DNA is TGCAGCGCGACAAGGTCGGGCCCAGATACGCAGTATTTT. The encoded protein is CSATRSGPDTQYF.

The CDR3 sequence: CAISSGETKNIQYF. CDR3 DNA: TGTGCCATCAGTTCAGGGGAGACCAAAAACATTCAGTACTTC. This chain joins TRBV10-3 and TRBJ2-4, with a possible D match to TRBD1 (6 bases). This CDR3 is 14 amino acids long. V lost 5 bases and J lost 2, with 10 bases in between. CDR1 and CDR2 from the germline V gene are ENHRY and SYGVKD.

The V gene is TRBV5-1, the J gene TRBJ1-1; D uncertain. This CDR3 has 15 residues. V was cut by 0 bases and J by 5 bases, with 14 bases left in between. CDR1 is SGHRS and CDR2 is YFSETQ in the germline V gene. CDR3 amino acids: CASSLAQPRRTEAFF. CDR3 nucleotides: TGCGCCAGCAGCTTGGCGCAGCCCCGGAGGACTGAAGCTTTCTTT. The whole variable domain, filled in from reference TRBV5-1 and TRBJ1-1, reads KAGVTQTPRYLIKTRGQQVTLSCSPISGHRSVSWYQQTPGQGLQFLFEYFSETQRNKGNFPGRFSGRQFSNSRSEMNVSTLELGDSALYLCASSLAQPRRTEAFFGQGTRLTVV.

Ten or more counts support this clonotype. The chain combines TRBV5-1 with TRBJ2-7; TRBD2 matches at 13 bases. Trimming removed 4 bases from V and 1 base from J; junction bases left unmatched: 5. Germline V gene data show CDR1 as SGHRS and CDR2 as YFSETQ. The CDR3 contains 16 residues. This CDR3 is CASSPRTSGSSYEQYF. DNA for the CDR3: TGCGCCAGCAGCCCGAGGACTAGCGGGAGTTCCTACGAGCAGTACTTC.

This clonotype was seen ten or more times. J is TRBJ2-5 and V is TRBV4-3, with D perhaps matching TRBD2 (6 bases). V was trimmed by 0 bases and J by 6 bases, leaving 11 bases between them. Germline V gives CDR1 LGHNA, CDR2 YSLEER. The CDR3 length is 14 residues. Here the CDR3 reads CASSQDVGLKTQYF. DNA for the CDR3: TGCGCCAGCAGCCAAGACGTGGGACTGAAGACCCAGTACTTC.

There are a few counts of this clonotype. J is TRBJ2-1 and V is TRBV29-1; a weak D match, TRBD2 (6 bases). CDR3 length equals 13 residues. The germline V gene has CDR1 SQVTM and CDR2 ANQGSEA. The V end lost 8 bases, the J end lost 9 bases, and 20 bases lay between the germline ends. CDR3 in DNA: TGCAGCTTCGGGGGTGGGGGGTACGGTGAGCAGTTCTTC. As protein: CSFGGGGYGEQFF.

This clonotype was seen more than once but under ten times. The V gene is TRBV11-2, the J gene TRBJ2-5; D is undetermined. This CDR3 spans 16 amino acids. The V gene lost 4 bases and the J gene lost 2 bases, with 17 bases spanning the gap. Germline V lookup: CDR1 SGHAT, CDR2 FQNNGV. In DNA form, the CDR3 reads TGTGCCAGCAGCTACCGGGCCGCAGGACCTCAAGAGACCCAGTACTTC. It codes for CASSYRAAGPQETQYF.

In regard to this clonotype: A much larger clone differs from this one at a single base, so this may be a read error. For the CDR3, the DNA is TGTGCCGGCAGCGACAACACCGCCAATCAGCCCCAGCATTTT. This gives the protein CAGSDNTANQPQHF. The V and J genes are TRBV28 and TRBJ1-5; D gene ambiguous. Germline CDR1 MDHEN, CDR2 SYDVKM. There are 14 residues in the CDR3.

This clonotype was counted ten times or more. V gene TRBV10-3 combines with J gene TRBJ2-7, with D possibly TRBD1 on 6 matching bases. The CDR3 runs 13 residues. The V end lost 7 bases, the J end lost 2 bases, and 12 bases lay between the germline ends. Germline assignment: CDR1 ENHRY and CDR2 SYGVKD. The CDR3 DNA is TGTGCCATCACTCGTGGGGGCCCCTACGAGCAGTACTTC. This codes for CAITRGGPYEQYF.

This clonotype has more than one count but fewer than ten. V is TRBV5-6 and J is TRBJ2-3, with D maybe TRBD2 (5 bases). V was trimmed by 0 bases and J by 2 bases, leaving 13 bases between them. From germline, CDR1 is SGHDT and CDR2 YYEEEE. The CDR3 extends over 16 amino acids. This CDR3 is CASSLERGSDTDTQYF. Written as DNA, the CDR3 is TGTGCCAGCAGCTTGGAGAGAGGGTCAGACACAGATACGCAGTATTTT.

The chain recombines TRBV24-1 with TRBJ2-1, with TRBD1 identical over 7 bases. The CDR3 has 16 residues. The V and J ends lost 5 bases and 8 bases, in that order; junction bases with no gene match: 14. The germline V gene has CDR1 KGHDR and CDR2 SFDVKD. For the CDR3, the DNA is TGTGCCACCAGTGTAGGGGACCGGGACAGTTACCATGAGCAGTTCTTC. Protein sequence: CATSVGDRDSYHEQFF.

This chain joins TRBV6-4 and TRBJ1-1, with unresolved D. Germline V gene sequence: CDR1 MRHNA, CDR2 SNTAGT. The ends were cut back, 8 bases at V and 3 bases at J, with 13 bases in the middle. This CDR3 contains 13 residues. The CDR3 bases are TGTGCCAGCTCCCTGAGGGTACACACTGAAGCTTTCTTT. Translated, it gives CASSLRVHTEAFF.

The chain carries TRBV28 and TRBJ2-6, with a possible D match to TRBD1 (6 bases). Trimming cost V 6 bases and J 0 bases, with 18 bases left between them. The CDR3 has 18 amino acids. From germline, CDR1 is MDHEN and CDR2 SYDVKM. CDR3 loop: CASRPIPGQSSGANVLTF. The CDR3 DNA follows: TGTGCCAGCAGACCCATCCCGGGACAATCCTCTGGGGCCAACGTCCTGACTTTC. Full variable domain (remainder filled in from reference TRBV28 and TRBJ2-6): DVKVTQSSRYLVKRTGEKVFLECVQDMDHENMFWYRQDPGLGLRLIYFSYDVKMKEKGDIPEGYSVSREKKERFSLILESASTNQTSMYLCASRPIPGQSSGANVLTFGAGSRLTVL.

This clonotype was seen a handful of times. The V call is TRBV25-1, the J call TRBJ2-3; 9 bases agree with TRBD1. The CDR3 is 15 residues long. Unmatched junction bases numbered 7, after V lost 4 bases and J lost 5 bases. CDR1 MGHDK and CDR2 SYGVNS come from the germline V gene. Here the CDR3 reads CASSAQTGGGDTQYF. CDR3 DNA: TGTGCCAGCAGTGCACAGACAGGGGGTGGAGATACGCAGTATTTT.